This entry features one TCR beta chain sequence. Its antigen is unidentified. The CDR3 sequence is 17 residues long. CDR1 and CDR2 (germline): DFQATT, SNEGSKA (reference sequence). V was trimmed by 5 bases and J by 7 bases, leaving 27 bases between them. The data derive from a study of T cells after yellow fever vaccination. Findings and caveats of the study: Weaker overall was a secondary response that nonetheless peaked faster, on day 5 versus 15. Only a small proportion of the clonotypes turned up in both the CD4 and the CD8 compartments, likely arising from convergent recombination. The study noted that FACS-sorted repertoires could contain abundant clonotypes contaminating from the bulk population.

In making TCR cDNA, 5'RACE template switching added a universal primer site and UMIs to it. TCRdb ran MiXCR on the 5' RACE reads and lists one entry per CDR3 protein. The sample carries roughly 300,000 distinct CDR3 sequences, roughly 6.8% recorded once. V usage is TRBV20-1 and J usage is TRBJ2-1, with TRBD2 as a possible D gene (5 bases). Sequences were derived from PBMCs, sampled approximately 47 days after the first yellow fever vaccination. The sequence came from a man in his late teens or twenties who received the YFV17D yellow fever vaccine. In DNA form, the CDR3 reads TGCAGTGCTTCTTTACCCTTATCCCGGACTGATTTGAATGAGCAGTTCTTC. Amino acids: CSASLPLSRTDLNEQFF.